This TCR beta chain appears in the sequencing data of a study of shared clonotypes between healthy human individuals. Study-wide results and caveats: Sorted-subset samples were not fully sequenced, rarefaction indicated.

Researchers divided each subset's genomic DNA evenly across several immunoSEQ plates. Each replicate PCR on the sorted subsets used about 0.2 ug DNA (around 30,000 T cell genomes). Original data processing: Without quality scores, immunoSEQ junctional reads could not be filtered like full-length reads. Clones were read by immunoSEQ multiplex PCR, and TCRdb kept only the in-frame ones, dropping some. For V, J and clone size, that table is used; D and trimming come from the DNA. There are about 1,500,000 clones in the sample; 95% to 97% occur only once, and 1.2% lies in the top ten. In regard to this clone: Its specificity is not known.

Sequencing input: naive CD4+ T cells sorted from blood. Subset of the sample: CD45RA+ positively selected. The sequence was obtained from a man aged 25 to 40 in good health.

The CDR3 reads CAWSVPGNQPQHF. The DNA for the CDR3 is TGTGCCTGGAGTGTACCAGGAAATCAGCCCCAGCATTTT. The chain is built from TRBV30 and TRBJ1-5, with D hard to call. The CDR3 contains 13 residues. Germline-derived CDR1 and CDR2 are GTSNPN and SVGIG (reference sequence). Trimming pared 0 bases from V and 4 bases from J, leaving 7 bases between.